The 20 T cell receptor beta chains reported below all come from one sample, sequenced in a study of T cell responses to AZD1222 COVID-19 vaccine. Here immunoSEQ multiplex PCR was the method, and the copy in TCRdb shows in-frame clones only, minus some. This sample has more than 95,000 clones, with around 89% found just once. The material was peripheral blood, obtained on day 0 of MenACWY control vaccination. These receptors originate from an adult in good health.

The chain has TRBV11-3 and TRBJ2-7; D might be TRBD1 (6 bases). The length of the CDR3 is 15 residues. From germline, CDR1 is SGHNT and CDR2 YENEEA. Trimming stripped 3 bases from V and 0 bases from J, with 12 bases between. CDR3 nucleotides: TGTGCCAGCAGCTTTGGACAGACCCTCTCCTACGAGCAGTACTTC. It specifies CASSFGQTLSYEQYF.

This clone has more than one count but fewer than ten. The chain links TRBV29-1 to TRBJ2-7; 8 bases align to TRBD1. The V gene end was trimmed by 0 bases and the J gene end by 5 bases; junction bases not matched to a gene: 3. Germline-derived CDR1 and CDR2 are SQVTM and ANQGSEA. This CDR3 has 13 amino acids. The CDR3 spells CSVEDRQGNEQYF. The CDR3 region has the DNA TGCAGCGTTGAAGATCGACAGGGGAACGAGCAGTACTTC.

J is TRBJ2-7 and V is TRBV7-9; D call uncertain. Looked up from germline, CDR1 is SEHNR and CDR2 is FQNEAQ (reference sequence). The CDR3 spans 14 residues. V gave up 1 base and J gave up 5 bases, with 12 bases separating them. The chain's CDR3 is CASSLGPTPHEQYF. The CDR3 DNA is TGTGCCAGCAGCTTAGGCCCTACGCCTCACGAGCAGTACTTC.

The chain recombines TRBV2 with TRBJ1-5; D unclear. V lost 1 base to trimming and J lost 7 bases, with 11 bases between them. CDR1 and CDR2 from the germline V gene are SNHLY and FYNNEI. The length of the CDR3 is 14 residues. Here the CDR3 reads CASSEEGILQPQHF. In DNA form, the CDR3 reads TGTGCCAGCAGTGAAGAGGGTATCTTGCAGCCCCAGCATTTT. Looking up the rest from reference TRBV2 and TRBJ1-5 gives the full variable domain: EPEVTQTPSHQVTQMGQEVILRCVPISNHLYFYWYRQILGQKVEFLVSFYNNEISEKSEIFDDQFSVERPDGSNFTLKIRSTKLEDSAMYFCASSEEGILQPQHFGDGTRLSIL.

The chain combines TRBV7-2 with TRBJ2-1, with D unresolved. The CDR3 extends over 13 amino acids. Germline values: CDR1 SGHTA, CDR2 FQGNSA. Trimming pared 1 base from V and 15 bases from J, leaving 16 bases between. CDR3 protein: CASSLDEGLVSFF. Here the CDR3 DNA reads TGTGCCAGCAGCTTAGACGAAGGTTTAGTCTCGTTCTTC.

The J gene is TRBJ2-3, the V gene TRBV5-1, with TRBD2 matching 10 bases. V was clipped by 4 bases and J by 4 bases; unmatched bases: 6. This CDR3 is 15 amino acids long. Germline V gene sequence: CDR1 SGHRS, CDR2 YFSETQ. The CDR3 sequence is CASSPRGLAPDTQYF. Here the CDR3 DNA reads TGCGCCAGCAGCCCGAGGGGACTAGCGCCAGATACGCAGTATTTT.

This rearrangement joins TRBV30 to TRBJ2-7; no reliable D call. This CDR3 is 11 amino acids long. The germline V and J ends were trimmed by 0 bases and 4 bases, with 4 bases remaining between them. Germline-derived CDR1 and CDR2 are GTSNPN and SVGIG (reference sequence). CDR3 sequence: CAWSVGYEQYF. CDR3 bases: TGTGCCTGGAGTGTAGGGTACGAGCAGTACTTC.

The chain links TRBV27 to TRBJ2-7, with a weak D call TRBD2 (5 bases). Germline V lookup: CDR1 MNHEY, CDR2 SMNVEV (reference sequence). The CDR3 extends over 15 amino acids. Trimming took off 0 bases at V and 5 bases at J, with 14 bases between the two ends. CDR3 nucleotides: TGTGCCAGCAGTTTATCGATGTTAGGGCGGGACGAGCAGTACTTC. This sequence encodes CASSLSMLGRDEQYF.

The chain uses TRBV7-3 and TRBJ2-1; 10 nucleotides match TRBD1. The length of the CDR3 is 13 residues. Per the germline V gene, CDR1 is SGHTA and CDR2 is FQGTGA. V lost 4 bases and J lost 8; bases outside the gene matches: 2. CDR3: CASSSGQGYEQFF. CDR3 coding DNA: TGTGCCAGCAGCTCGGGACAGGGGTATGAGCAGTTCTTC.

The V and J genes are TRBV27 and TRBJ1-1, with D hard to call. Trimming shortened V by 3 bases and J by 5 bases, and 16 bases separated the two germline ends. Germline CDR1 MNHEY, CDR2 SMNVEV (reference sequence). This CDR3 spans 15 amino acids. CDR3 in amino acids: CASSFSAGITTEAFF. The CDR3 nucleotides are TGTGCCAGCAGTTTCTCGGCGGGTATTACGACTGAAGCTTTCTTT.

This clone has a handful of counts. The chain has TRBV2 and TRBJ1-1; D call uncertain. The germline V gene has CDR1 SNHLY and CDR2 FYNNEI. The CDR3 length is 14 residues. With 5 bases removed from V and 0 bases from J, the gap between germline ends came to 10 bases. In DNA, the CDR3 is TGTGCCAGCAGTTACCTGTTGGTGAACACTGAAGCTTTCTTT. It encodes CASSYLLVNTEAFF.

This clone was seen only a few times. The chain uses TRBV7-8 and TRBJ2-7; TRBD2 matches 11 bases. CDR1 is SGHVS and CDR2 is FQNEAQ in the germline V gene. The CDR3 runs to 23 residues. After removal of 5 bases from V and 1 base from J, the junction contained 28 bases not matched to a gene. Here the CDR3 DNA reads TGTGCCAGCAGCCCCCGGGTTGGGAGGGCTAGCGGGAGGAGGGAAGGCGGTTCCTACGAGCAGTACTTC. Encoded protein: CASSPRVGRASGRREGGSYEQYF.

The genes are TRBV12-3 or TRBV12-4 and TRBJ2-1; D is unclear. The CDR3 extends over 13 amino acids. V was trimmed by 2 bases and J by 2 bases, leaving 4 bases between them. The CDR3 here is CASSLPTYNEQFF. CDR3 sequence (DNA): TGTGCCAGCAGTTTACCCACCTACAATGAGCAGTTCTTC.

The V and J genes are TRBV6-5 and TRBJ1-5; TRBD1 matches at 9 bases. Germline V gene data show CDR1 as MNHEY and CDR2 as SVGAGI. V lost 4 bases, J lost 7 bases, and 2 bases stayed unmatched. The length of the CDR3 is 13 residues. The CDR3 sequence is CASSLGQGQPQHF. In DNA form, the CDR3 reads TGTGCCAGCAGTTTGGGACAGGGCCAGCCCCAGCATTTT.

This sequence joins TRBV29-1 and TRBJ1-1, with a tentative D call TRBD1 (5 bases). Trimming shortened V by 4 bases and J by 6 bases, and 21 bases separated the two germline ends. CDR1 is SQVTM, CDR2 ANQGSEA, per germline. This CDR3 comprises 15 residues. CDR3 nucleotide sequence: TGCAGCGTTGTGCTTGACAGTTTATCCGGCTCTGAAGCTTTCTTT. This translates into CSVVLDSLSGSEAFF.

The chain carries TRBV10-3 and TRBJ2-7; TRBD2 agrees at 8 bases. This CDR3 comprises 13 residues. V was pared by 6 bases and J by 2 bases, with 3 bases of the junction left unmatched. From germline, CDR1 is ENHRY and CDR2 SYGVKD. In nucleotides, the CDR3 is TGTGCCATCAGCCCGGGACTAGCCTACGAGCAGTACTTC. It translates to CAISPGLAYEQYF.

In this sample, this clone turned up once. The chain couples TRBV5-5 to TRBJ1-5; D is perhaps TRBD1 (6 bases). The CDR3 consists of 14 residues. CDR1 and CDR2 (germline): SGHKS, YYEKEE (reference sequence). V was clipped by 4 bases and J by 2 bases, with 10 bases between them. CDR3 sequence reads: CASSTGFGNQPQHF. CDR3 nucleotides: TGTGCCAGCAGCACAGGGTTTGGCAATCAGCCCCAGCATTTT.

This chain connects TRBV7-8 to TRBJ2-1, with D perhaps matching TRBD2 (6 bases). The V and J ends lost 1 base and 7 bases respectively, with 14 bases between them. CDR1 and CDR2 from the germline V gene are SGHVS and FQNEAQ. CDR3 size: 15 residues. In DNA, the CDR3 is TGTGCCAGCAGCTTAGGTGGTAGCGGTGTGAATGAGCAGTTCTTC. Amino acids: CASSLGGSGVNEQFF.

This clone was observed a single time. The genes are TRBV7-6 and TRBJ1-6; TRBD1 might be the D (6 bases). Per the germline V gene, CDR1 is SGHVS and CDR2 is FNYEAQ. The CDR3 is 15 residues long. Trimming took off 0 bases at V and 7 bases at J, with 10 bases between the two ends. The CDR3 DNA follows: TGTGCCAGCAGCTTAGCATGGGGGGCAAATTCACCCCTCCACTTT. This encodes CASSLAWGANSPLHF.

This clone was counted once. V and J are TRBV11-3 and TRBJ2-7; 9 bases agree with TRBD2. Looked up from germline, CDR1 is SGHNT and CDR2 is YENEEA. The CDR3 has 16 residues. With V trimmed by 2 bases and J by 6 bases, 11 bases remained unmatched. CDR3 sequence reads: CASSLRAGSGRTEQYF. DNA for the CDR3: TGTGCCAGCAGCTTAAGGGCAGGTAGCGGGAGAACCGAGCAGTACTTC.